The 28 T cell receptor beta chains in this list originate from one sample, sequenced in a study of blood T cell repertoires in COVID-19. Assay used: immunoSEQ multiplex PCR; TCRdb lists only in-frame clones, some missing. The table lists 100,000 to 150,000 clones, around 84% of them singletons. Material for sequencing was PBMCs or T cells enriched from blood (not recorded which). These receptors originate from a man in his forties with acute COVID-19.

V is TRBV2 and J is TRBJ2-7; 13 bases match TRBD2. The length of the CDR3 is 15 residues. Germline V gives CDR1 SNHLY, CDR2 FYNNEI. V was pared by 5 bases and J by 7 bases, with 8 bases of the junction left unmatched. The CDR3 nucleotides are TGTGCCAGCAGTCCCACTAGCGGGAGGGCTGGAGAGCAGTACTTC. It yields the protein CASSPTSGRAGEQYF. The entire variable domain, with the rest obtained from reference TRBV2 and TRBJ2-7, is as follows: EPEVTQTPSHQVTQMGQEVILRCVPISNHLYFYWYRQILGQKVEFLVSFYNNEISEKSEIFDDQFSVERPDGSNFTLKIRSTKLEDSAMYFCASSPTSGRAGEQYFGPGTRLTVT.

CDR3 sequence: CASRPAGTGDTGELFF. In DNA, the CDR3 is TGCGCCAGCAGGCCCGCCGGGACAGGGGACACCGGGGAGCTGTTTTTT. The chain links TRBV5-1 to TRBJ2-2; 10 nucleotides line up with TRBD1. The CDR3 is 16 amino acids. From germline, CDR1 is SGHRS and CDR2 YFSETQ. V lost 5 bases to trimming and J lost 3 bases; unmatched junction nucleotides: 7. Drawing the rest from reference TRBV5-1 and TRBJ2-2, the complete variable domain is KAGVTQTPRYLIKTRGQQVTLSCSPISGHRSVSWYQQTPGQGLQFLFEYFSETQRNKGNFPGRFSGRQFSNSRSEMNVSTLELGDSALYLCASRPAGTGDTGELFFGEGSRLTVL.

V is TRBV5-8 and J is TRBJ1-5, with 7 positions matching TRBD1. Germline CDR1 and CDR2: SGHTS and YDEGEE. V lost 5 bases to trimming and J lost 3 bases; unmatched junction nucleotides: 5. The CDR3 has 14 residues. CDR3 amino acids: CASSQGQFNQPQHF. The CDR3 DNA sequence: TGTGCCAGCAGTCAGGGACAGTTCAATCAGCCCCAGCATTTT.

This chain links TRBV6-6 with TRBJ1-6, with D possibly being TRBD1 (6 bases). CDR3 length equals 14 residues. Deletions cut 5 bases from V and 11 bases from J, with 16 bases between. Germline V gives CDR1 MNHNY, CDR2 SVGAGI (reference sequence). The CDR3 bases are TGTGCCAGCAGTACCGCGACAGGCGGAACACCCCTCCACTTT. It yields the protein CASSTATGGTPLHF.

This chain's CDR3 is CASTPGGSYEQYF. CDR3 nucleotides: TGTGCCAGTACCCCCGGGGGTTCCTACGAGCAGTACTTC. The chain couples TRBV19 to TRBJ2-7; tentatively, D is TRBD2 (6 bases). From germline, CDR1 is LNHDA and CDR2 SQIVND (reference sequence). V dropped 7 bases and J dropped 1 base, with 11 bases sitting between them. CDR3 length: 13 residues.

The genes are TRBV7-3 and TRBJ2-1, with 7 positions matching TRBD2. This CDR3 comprises 15 residues. CDR1 and CDR2 from the germline V gene are SGHTA and FQGTGA. J lost 4 bases, V lost 5 bases, and 8 bases had no gene match. The CDR3 nucleotides are TGTGCCAGCAGCCTGACGACTAGCAGATACAATGAGCAGTTCTTC. As protein: CASSLTTSRYNEQFF. The full variable domain, completed using reference TRBV7-3 and TRBJ2-1, is GAGVSQTPSNKVTEKGKYVELRCDPISGHTALYWYRQSLGQGPEFLIYFQGTGAADDSGLPNDRFFAVRPEGSVSTLKIQRTERGDSAVYLCASSLTTSRYNEQFFGPGTRLTVL.

This sequence joins TRBV2 and TRBJ2-7; TRBD2 aligns across 7 bases. Germline assignment: CDR1 SNHLY and CDR2 FYNNEI. V lost 1 base, J lost 1 base, and 4 bases stayed unmatched. The CDR3 runs to 15 residues. Here the CDR3 DNA reads TGTGCCAGCAGTGAAGGGAGCGGGGCTTCCTACGAGCAGTACTTC. Translation: CASSEGSGASYEQYF.

This clone was seen only a few times. The chain joins TRBV7-2 to TRBJ2-2, with 11 bases lining up with TRBD2. Trimming at V came to 0 bases and at J to 3 bases, leaving 6 bases not matched to a gene. The germline CDR1 and CDR2 sequences are SGHTA and FQGNSA. This CDR3 spans 18 amino acids. CDR3 in DNA: TGTGCCAGCAGCTTAGCGAGGCTAGCGGGAGGTCACACCGGGGAGCTGTTTTTT. It is translated as CASSLARLAGGHTGELFF.

V is TRBV3-1 (or the pseudogene TRBV3-2) and J is TRBJ1-2; D remains unclear. From germline, CDR1 is LGHDT and CDR2 YNNKEL (reference sequence). With 0 bases removed from V and 7 bases from J, the gap between germline ends came to 9 bases. This CDR3 is built from 13 residues. CDR3 in DNA: TGTGCCAGCAGCCAAGATTTGGCAGGTGGCTACACCTTC. It codes for CASSQDLAGGYTF.

This chain joins TRBV11-2 and TRBJ2-7; a weak D match, TRBD2 (5 bases). Trimming removed 5 bases at V and 2 bases at J, with 19 bases between. The CDR3 length is 16 residues. The germline V gene encodes CDR1 SGHAT and CDR2 FQNNGV. The CDR3 nucleotides are TGTGCCAGCAGCCTCCGAGCGAGCGACGGGGCCTACGAGCAGTACTTC. Encoded protein: CASSLRASDGAYEQYF.

The genes are TRBV5-1 and TRBJ2-1; perhaps TRBD2 as D (6 bases). Germline CDR1 SGHRS, CDR2 YFSETQ. CDR3 length: 16 residues. V lost 4 bases, J lost 0 bases, and 14 bases lay in between. CDR3 DNA: TGCGCCAGCAGCCCTGGGACTTTTAGCTCCTACAATGAGCAGTTCTTC. Protein: CASSPGTFSSYNEQFF. The variable domain in full, completed from reference TRBV5-1 and TRBJ2-1, reads KAGVTQTPRYLIKTRGQQVTLSCSPISGHRSVSWYQQTPGQGLQFLFEYFSETQRNKGNFPGRFSGRQFSNSRSEMNVSTLELGDSALYLCASSPGTFSSYNEQFFGPGTRLTVL.

V usage is TRBV5-1 and J usage is TRBJ1-2; 8 positions match TRBD1. The CDR3 covers 14 residues. Germline CDR1 reads SGHRS; CDR2 reads YFSETQ. Trimming cost V 0 bases and J 6 bases; bases outside gene matches: 4. Here the CDR3 reads CASSLVQGGNGYTF. The CDR3 DNA reads TGCGCCAGCAGCTTGGTACAGGGGGGGAATGGCTACACCTTC.

The chain employs TRBV6-5 and TRBJ2-7; 10 bases are a match to TRBD1. From germline, CDR1 is MNHEY and CDR2 SVGAGI. The CDR3 length is 15 residues. With 6 bases clipped from V and 1 base from J, the junction kept 6 bases outside the gene matches. The CDR3 protein is CASRPGQGGSYEQYF. Written as DNA, the CDR3 is TGTGCCAGCAGGCCCGGACAGGGGGGATCCTACGAGCAGTACTTC.

This chain uses TRBV2 with TRBJ2-5; D call uncertain. The ends were cut back, 1 base at V and 7 bases at J, with 10 bases in the middle. This CDR3 comprises 13 residues. Germline lookup yields CDR1 SNHLY and CDR2 FYNNEI. The CDR3 DNA reads as TGTGCCAGCAGTGAAGAGTCTAGAGGGACCCAGTACTTC. Its translation is CASSEESRGTQYF.

This chain connects TRBV10-1 to TRBJ1-1; D possibly corresponds to TRBD1 (6 bases). The CDR3 is 14 residues long. The germline gives CDR1 WNHNN, CDR2 SYGVQD (reference sequence). The V end was cut by 6 bases, the J end by 3 bases, with 14 bases between. CDR3 DNA: TGCGCCAGCAGCGGGACCTCAGGGGACACTGAAGCTTTCTTT. It is translated as CASSGTSGDTEAFF.

CDR3 coding DNA: TGTGCCAGCAGGCTCGTGGGGGGGAGCACTGAAGCTTTCTTT. As protein: CASRLVGGSTEAFF. J is TRBJ1-1 and V is TRBV6-5, with D perhaps TRBD1 (5 bases). The length of the CDR3 is 14 residues. The V end was cut by 6 bases, the J end by 4 bases, with 15 bases between. Per germline, CDR1 MNHEY and CDR2 SVGAGI.

This rearrangement joins TRBV9 to TRBJ2-1; 8 bases are a match to TRBD1. The CDR3 length is 16 residues. V trimming: 0 bases; J trimming: 4 bases; junction bases outside the gene matches: 6. Germline lookup yields CDR1 SGDLS and CDR2 YYNGEE. The CDR3 nucleotides are TGTGCCAGCAGCGTAGATGAGACAGGGGCGTACAATGAGCAGTTCTTC. Amino acid sequence: CASSVDETGAYNEQFF.

The chain employs TRBV19 and TRBJ1-1, with D possibly matching TRBD1 (6 bases). Trimming left V 3 bases short and J 4 bases short, with 9 bases between. The CDR3 has 13 residues. Looked up from germline, CDR1 is LNHDA and CDR2 is SQIVND (reference sequence). As DNA, the CDR3 is TGTGCCAGTAGTATCACAGGGAGCACTGAAGCTTTCTTT. Its translation is CASSITGSTEAFF.

This clone has more than one count but fewer than ten. V gene TRBV10-1 combines with J gene TRBJ2-7; a weak D match, TRBD2 (5 bases). Trimming took off 8 bases at V and 6 bases at J, with 17 bases between the two ends. The germline gives CDR1 WNHNN, CDR2 SYGVQD (reference sequence). This CDR3 is 13 amino acids long. In DNA form, the CDR3 reads TGCGCCAGCGCCCAAGGGTTTGGGAGCGAGCAGTACTTC. Residues: CASAQGFGSEQYF.

The chain couples TRBV9 to TRBJ2-2; 8 nucleotides line up with TRBD2. Germline assignment: CDR1 SGDLS and CDR2 YYNGEE. The CDR3 extends over 15 amino acids. The trim removed 0 bases at V and 10 bases at J, leaving 8 bases unmatched. The CDR3 protein is CASSVDFSSGVELFF. In DNA, the CDR3 is TGTGCCAGCAGCGTAGACTTCAGTAGCGGGGTGGAGCTGTTTTTT.

The rearrangement uses TRBV5-1 and TRBJ1-2; D gene unclear. The CDR3 is made up of 13 amino acids. V lost 6 bases and J lost 0, with 9 bases in between. Germline V gene data show CDR1 as SGHRS and CDR2 as YFSETQ. The CDR3 DNA reads TGCGCCAGCACCACGGGGACTAACTATGGCTACACCTTC. Its translation is CASTTGTNYGYTF. Drawing the rest from reference TRBV5-1 and TRBJ1-2, the complete variable domain is KAGVTQTPRYLIKTRGQQVTLSCSPISGHRSVSWYQQTPGQGLQFLFEYFSETQRNKGNFPGRFSGRQFSNSRSEMNVSTLELGDSALYLCASTTGTNYGYTFGSGTRLTVV.

This clone has more than one count but fewer than ten. The rearrangement joins TRBV5-1 to TRBJ2-1, with 9 bases lining up with TRBD1. CDR3 size: 16 residues. CDR1 and CDR2 (germline): SGHRS, YFSETQ. Trimming removed 0 bases from V and 7 bases from J; junction bases left unmatched: 8. This CDR3 is CASSLDSGTGLNEQFF. The CDR3 bases are TGCGCCAGCAGCTTGGACTCCGGGACAGGGTTAAATGAGCAGTTCTTC.

This clone was picked up one time. The chain has TRBV29-1 and TRBJ1-4; a possible D gene is TRBD1 (5 bases). Germline lookup yields CDR1 SQVTM and CDR2 ANQGSEA. Between the trimmed V and J ends, which lost 5 bases and 8 bases, there was a span of 18 bases. The CDR3 is 14 residues long. For the CDR3, the DNA is TGCAGCGTTACTTGGGACTATAACCAAGAAAAACTGTTTTTT. Translated, it gives CSVTWDYNQEKLFF.

The rearrangement uses TRBV4-2 and TRBJ2-2; 11 bases match TRBD1. CDR1 and CDR2 (germline): LGHNA, YNFKEQ. The CDR3 consists of 16 residues. After removal of 4 bases from V and 2 bases from J, the junction contained 3 bases not matched to a gene. The CDR3 reads CASSLGQGENTGELFF. The CDR3 DNA reads as TGTGCCAGCAGCCTGGGACAGGGGGAAAACACCGGGGAGCTGTTTTTT.

Here the CDR3 DNA reads TGTGCCAGCAGTGTTTACTATACAAGCGGGGGCCAGAGCTATGGCTACACCTTC. Its translation: CASSVYYTSGGQSYGYTF. This chain uses TRBV6-1 with TRBJ1-2; tentative D call: TRBD1 (6 bases). There are 18 residues in the CDR3. The V and J ends lost 4 bases and 4 bases respectively, with 25 bases between them. CDR1 and CDR2 from the germline V gene are MNHNS and SASEGT.

The chain uses TRBV6-5 and TRBJ2-3; D is possibly TRBD2 (5 bases). This CDR3 has 15 residues. Germline V gene sequence: CDR1 MNHEY, CDR2 SVGAGI. The V end lost 11 bases, the J end lost 0 bases, and 18 bases lay between the germline ends. The CDR3 DNA follows: TGTGCCTCCCGGAGGATGCAGCTAAGCACAGATACGCAGTATTTT. As protein: CASRRMQLSTDTQYF.

The J gene is TRBJ2-7, the V gene TRBV6-5, with 11 bases matching TRBD2. In germline, CDR1 is MNHEY, CDR2 SVGAGI. The CDR3 sequence is 15 residues long. Germline trimming cut 3 bases from V and 6 bases from J; bases unmatched to any gene: 7. The CDR3 here is CASSYVGLAGLEQYF. The CDR3 DNA is TGTGCCAGCAGTTATGTCGGACTAGCGGGCCTCGAGCAGTACTTC.

This clone was counted a single time. The chain employs TRBV5-1 and TRBJ1-2, with D possibly matching TRBD1 (6 bases). CDR1 and CDR2 (germline): SGHRS, YFSETQ. V lost 4 bases, J lost 2 bases, and 18 bases lay in between. The CDR3 is 16 residues long. The DNA for the CDR3 is TGCGCCAGCAGCCCGGCCGGGTCCGGGACAAACTATGGCTACACCTTC. Its translation: CASSPAGSGTNYGYTF.